Sequencing of this TCR beta chain was carried out in a study of blood T cell repertoires in COVID-19. Across the study: Material from acute and convalescent COVID-19 was sourced from the United States, Italy and Spain. PBMCs, B-cell-depleted T cells, or T cells were the source of the cDNA or gDNA that made up the material.

The J segment lost 7 bases and the V segment lost 5 bases, leaving 13 bases of the junction unmatched. The length of the CDR3 is 14 residues. Germline values: CDR1 SQVTM, CDR2 ANQGSEA. In the original analysis: Amplification from reference gene primers served as the basis for estimated nucleated cell counts. Only in-frame clones appear in the TCRdb table, and some are missing; sequencing was by immunoSEQ multiplex PCR. V and J calls and clone size follow that table, whereas D and trimming were derived from the DNA. The sample includes some 320,000 clones, about 82% seen only once; the top ten take approximately 7.9%.

Sequenced material: peripheral blood. This receptor was taken from a human donor in a cohort sampled during active COVID-19. This rearrangement joins TRBV29-1 to TRBJ1-2; 7 bases are shared with TRBD1. The CDR3 protein is CSVSVKRGLPGYTF. The CDR3 coding sequence is TGCAGCGTTTCCGTAAAAAGGGGGCTACCTGGCTACACCTTC.